The 14 T cell receptor beta chains below come from one sample, sequenced in a study of response to subunit inactivated influenza vaccine. TCRdb passed the RT-PCR reads through MiXCR, listing each CDR3 protein once. The repertoire includes about 540,000 distinct CDR3 sequences, under 30% of them detected once, and approximately 2.9% sits in the top ten. The same specimen was also included in a second study, on T cells expressing NK-cell markers. From that study: Production of TCR beta cDNA relied on 5'RACE template switching with UMIs.

This specimen consisted of CD4+ T cells sorted from PBMCs, obtained roughly 13 days after vaccination. The source of these receptors is a man aged 50-59 years who received an inactivated influenza vaccine.

This clonotype has only a few counts. The CDR3 DNA sequence: TGTGCCATCAGTGAGTCGGAGGGTTGGACTGAAGCTTTCTTT. Translation: CAISESEGWTEAFF. The rearrangement joins TRBV10-3 to TRBJ1-1; D is unclear. The CDR3 is made up of 14 amino acids. CDR1 ENHRY and CDR2 SYGVKD come from the germline V gene. V dropped 0 bases and J dropped 5 bases, with 10 bases sitting between them.

In DNA form, the CDR3 reads TGTGCCAGCAGCCCAAAGACAGGCGATAATGAAAAACTGTTTTTT. Translating it yields CASSPKTGDNEKLFF. This chain connects TRBV7-6 to TRBJ1-4; D is perhaps TRBD1 (6 bases). Trimming shortened V by 5 bases and J by 4 bases, and 14 bases separated the two germline ends. This CDR3 has 15 residues. The germline CDR1 and CDR2 sequences are SGHVS and FNYEAQ.

This clonotype has only a few counts. The V gene is TRBV25-1, the J gene TRBJ1-1; D is uncertain. V was shortened by 4 bases and J by 1 base, with 7 bases between the two germline ends. CDR1 and CDR2 (germline): MGHDK, SYGVNS. CDR3 size: 13 residues. The CDR3 loop is CASSGGSNTEAFF. In DNA form, the CDR3 reads TGTGCCAGCAGTGGAGGGTCGAACACTGAAGCTTTCTTT.

The chain has TRBV7-9 and TRBJ1-4; no reliable D call. Trimming cost V 11 bases and J 1 base, with 11 bases left between them. The CDR3 runs 13 residues. The germline V gene encodes CDR1 SEHNR and CDR2 FQNEAQ (reference sequence). The DNA of the CDR3 is TGTGCCGGGAGAGTAGGAACTAATGAAAAACTGTTTTTT. It encodes CAGRVGTNEKLFF.

This clonotype was seen only a few times. The chain recombines TRBV10-3 with TRBJ1-1; unclear D gene. Germline-derived CDR1 and CDR2 are ENHRY and SYGVKD. CDR3 length: 13 amino acids. Trimming stripped 4 bases from V and 2 bases from J, with 8 bases between. The CDR3 reads CAISGSVNTEAFF. The DNA for the CDR3 is TGTGCCATCAGTGGATCGGTAAACACTGAAGCTTTCTTT.

This clonotype was seen a handful of times. V usage is TRBV20-1 and J usage is TRBJ2-3; D gene unclear. The CDR3 spans 12 residues. V was trimmed by 6 bases and J by 0 bases, leaving 7 bases between them. Germline values: CDR1 DFQATT, CDR2 SNEGSKA (reference sequence). The CDR3 sequence: CSASYSTDTQYF. Written as DNA, the CDR3 is TGCAGTGCATCCTATAGCACAGATACGCAGTATTTT.

The chain uses TRBV2 and TRBJ1-1; 11 bases map to TRBD1. The CDR3 loop spans 15 amino acids. CDR1 SNHLY and CDR2 FYNNEI come from the germline V gene. V was clipped by 6 bases and J by 0 bases; unmatched bases: 3. The CDR3 coding sequence is TGTGCCAGCAGGGGGACAGGGGGACTGAACACTGAAGCTTTCTTT. Protein product: CASRGTGGLNTEAFF.

The V gene is TRBV24-1, the J gene TRBJ2-1; 8 nucleotides align to TRBD2. Germline lookup yields CDR1 KGHDR and CDR2 SFDVKD. V dropped 9 bases and J dropped 6; count of bases not matched to a gene: 3. The CDR3 covers 12 residues. The CDR3 protein is CATSAGGNEQFF. DNA of the CDR3: TGTGCCACCTCGGCGGGAGGCAATGAGCAGTTCTTC.

This clonotype showed up many times. The chain links TRBV20-1 to TRBJ2-5; TRBD2 might be the D (6 bases). V was trimmed by 2 bases and J by 5 bases, leaving 18 bases between them. Germline CDR1 and CDR2: DFQATT and SNEGSKA (reference sequence). The CDR3 sequence is 15 residues long. This chain's CDR3 is CSARRWTISLETQYF. The CDR3 DNA reads as TGCAGTGCTAGACGATGGACTATCTCTCTGGAGACCCAGTACTTC.

This clonotype has a count of ten or more. The chain carries TRBV5-1 and TRBJ2-5; D ambiguous. Trimming removed 0 bases at V and 4 bases at J, with 13 bases between. CDR3 length: 15 amino acids. Per germline, CDR1 SGHRS and CDR2 YFSETQ. Written as DNA, the CDR3 is TGCGCCAGCAGCTTGGACCGGCAGGCTGGAGAGACCCAGTACTTC. Protein sequence: CASSLDRQAGETQYF.

This clonotype was seen a handful of times. The rearrangement joins TRBV16 to TRBJ2-4, with a possible D match to TRBD2 (5 bases). There are 17 residues in the CDR3. The germline V gene has CDR1 KGHSY and CDR2 FQNENV. V lost 8 bases to trimming and J lost 0 bases, with 20 bases between them. The CDR3 DNA reads TGTGCCAGCTCTACGGGAAGGACCGTTATAGCCAAAAACATTCAGTACTTC. Its translation is CASSTGRTVIAKNIQYF.

The V call is TRBV7-2, the J call TRBJ2-5; D is possibly TRBD1 (7 bases). The CDR3 is 13 residues long. V lost 2 bases, J lost 7 bases, and 11 bases lay in between. Germline V gives CDR1 SGHTA, CDR2 FQGNSA. CDR3 sequence (DNA): TGTGCCAGCAGCTTACAGGGGGGCGGGACCCAGTACTTC. This gives the protein CASSLQGGGTQYF.

CDR3 sequence: CASSSQGAHSGELFF. The DNA for the CDR3 is TGCGCCAGCAGTAGCCAGGGGGCTCATTCAGGGGAGCTGTTTTTT. This chain uses TRBV10-2 with TRBJ2-2; TRBD1 agrees at 8 bases. Germline assignment: CDR1 WSHSY and CDR2 SAAADI. The CDR3 runs 15 residues. V lost 5 bases, J lost 8 bases, and 10 bases stayed unmatched.

V usage is TRBV20-1 and J usage is TRBJ2-5; 7 nucleotides agree with TRBD2. This CDR3 comprises 14 residues. After removal of 0 bases from V and 3 bases from J, the junction contained 4 bases not matched to a gene. The V gene's germline CDR1 is DFQATT and CDR2 SNEGSKA (reference sequence). The CDR3 protein is CSARDSAGEETQYF. CDR3 in DNA: TGCAGTGCTAGAGATTCGGCGGGAGAAGAGACCCAGTACTTC.